Listed below are T cell receptor beta chains from one sample, sequenced in a study of tumor-infiltrating lymphocytes in oesophageal squamous cell carcinoma. TCRdb called the PCR reads again in MiXCR, with one record for every CDR3 protein. The top ten clones hold about 23% of a sample with 20,000 to 30,000 distinct CDR3 sequences, more than 35% of them seen once. Sequences were obtained from esophageal tumor tissue. The source of these receptors is a male donor with esophageal squamous cell carcinoma. CDR3s include the opening cysteine and the closing phenylalanine or tryptophan. The D gene is left open where the match is weak. Not all rows give a size; the values are once, few, many and, for expanded clones, a class.

j_call clone_size d_call v_call cdr3_aa cdr3_nt
TRBJ2-2 - - TRBV7-2 CASSFGSNTGELFF TGTGCCAGCAGCTTCGGCTCGAACACCGGGGAGCTGTTTTTT
TRBJ1-2 many - TRBV6-2/TRBV6-3 CASSYSNGWDGYTF TGTGCCAGCAGTTACTCGAACGGGTGGGATGGCTACACCTTC
TRBJ2-3 many - TRBV5-1 CASSLRKPSTDTQYF TGCGCCAGCAGCTTGCGGAAACCAAGCACAGATACGCAGTATTTT
TRBJ2-1 many TRBD2 TRBV18 CASGRTSGRFNEQFF TGTGCCAGCGGTCGGACTAGCGGGAGGTTCAATGAGCAGTTCTTC
TRBJ2-6 - - TRBV4-1 CASSPRGPGDVSGANVLTF TGTGCCAGCAGCCCACGGGGGCCAGGGGACGTCTCTGGGGCCAACGTCCTGACTTTC
TRBJ2-1 many - TRBV6-6 CASSYSSGGGGRNEQFF TGTGCCAGCAGTTACTCGAGTGGGGGGGGGGGCCGAAATGAGCAGTTCTTC
TRBJ2-3 medium-sized - TRBV7-2 CASSRDFTDTQYF TGTGCCAGCAGCCGGGATTTCACAGATACGCAGTATTTT
TRBJ2-1 many - TRBV11-1 CASSYFGLAAYNEQFF TGTGCCAGCAGTTACTTTGGTTTAGCGGCTTACAATGAGCAGTTCTTC
TRBJ2-5 medium-sized - TRBV7-9 CASSLRAVQETQYF TGTGCCAGCAGCTTACGGGCAGTTCAAGAGACCCAGTACTTC
TRBJ2-1 - - TRBV10-3 CAISESGSYNEQFF TGTGCCATCAGTGAGTCTGGCAGCTACAATGAGCAGTTCTTC
TRBJ2-3 - - TRBV12-5 CASGLSRDAQYF TGTGCTAGTGGTTTATCGAGGGATGCGCAGTATTTT
TRBJ1-3 - - TRBV27 CASSLVGSGNTIYF TGTGCCAGCAGTTTGGTAGGGTCTGGAAACACCATATATTTT
TRBJ2-1 few - TRBV5-1 CASSLTIQGTNTYEQFF TGCGCCAGCAGCTTGACGATTCAGGGGACGAACACCTACGAGCAGTTCTTC
TRBJ2-6 - TRBD2 TRBV28 CASSDSGSNSVLTF TGTGCCAGCAGCGATAGCGGGAGCAACTCCGTCCTGACTTTC
TRBJ2-5 few - TRBV4-2 CASSHGPPNGVGEQYF TGTGCCAGCAGCCATGGACCCCCAAACGGGGTGGGGGAGCAGTACTTC
TRBJ2-4 - - TRBV7-2 CASSLDGYNEQYF TGTGCCAGCAGCTTGGACGGTTACAATGAGCAGTACTTC
TRBJ2-1 many - TRBV6-4 CASSDAVGAGAPIF -
TRBJ2-7 many TRBD1 TRBV28 CASIRDSPYEQYF TGTGCCAGCATTAGGGACAGCCCCTACGAGCAGTACTTC
TRBJ2-7 - TRBD2 TRBV6-2/TRBV6-3 CASSYWLAVFYAQYF TGTGCCAGCAGTTACTGGCTAGCGGTTTTCTACGCGCAGTACTTC